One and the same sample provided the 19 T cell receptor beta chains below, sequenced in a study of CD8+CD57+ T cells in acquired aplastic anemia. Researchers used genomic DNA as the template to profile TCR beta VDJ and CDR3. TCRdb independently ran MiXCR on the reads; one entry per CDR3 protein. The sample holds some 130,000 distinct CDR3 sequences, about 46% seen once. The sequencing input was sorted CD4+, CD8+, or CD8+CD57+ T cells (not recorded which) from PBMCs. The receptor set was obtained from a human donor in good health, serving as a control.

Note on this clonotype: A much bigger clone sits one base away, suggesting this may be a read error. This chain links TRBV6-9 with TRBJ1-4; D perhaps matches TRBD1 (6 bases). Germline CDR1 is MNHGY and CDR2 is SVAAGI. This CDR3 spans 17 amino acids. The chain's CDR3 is CASSYSSGVRTNEKLSF. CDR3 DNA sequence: TGTGCCAGCAGTTATTCCTCAGGGGTGCGGACTAATGAAAAACTGTCTTTT.

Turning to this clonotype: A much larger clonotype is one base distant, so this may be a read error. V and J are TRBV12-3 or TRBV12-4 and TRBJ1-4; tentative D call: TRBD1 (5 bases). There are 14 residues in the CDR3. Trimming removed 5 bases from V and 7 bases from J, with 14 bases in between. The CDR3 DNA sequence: TGTGCCAGCAGTATGGGGGGGATTAGTGAAAAACTGTTTTTT. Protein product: CASSMGGISEKLFF.

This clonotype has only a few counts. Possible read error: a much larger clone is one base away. The CDR3 DNA sequence: TGTGCCAGCAGCGATGGGGGACAGGGGGCATCCAATGAAAAACTGCTTTTT. Translated: CASSDGGQGASNEKLLF. The chain couples TRBV9 to TRBJ1-4, with 12 bases matching TRBD1. The CDR3 has 17 amino acids. Germline lookup yields CDR1 SGDLS and CDR2 YYNGEE.

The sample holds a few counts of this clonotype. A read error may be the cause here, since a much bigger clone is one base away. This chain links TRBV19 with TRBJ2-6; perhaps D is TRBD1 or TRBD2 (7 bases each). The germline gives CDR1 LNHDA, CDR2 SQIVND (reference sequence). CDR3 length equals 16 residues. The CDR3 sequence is CASSIRGGSGADVLTF. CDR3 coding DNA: TGTGCCAGTAGTATCAGGGGGGGCTCTGGGGCCGACGTCCTGACTTTC.

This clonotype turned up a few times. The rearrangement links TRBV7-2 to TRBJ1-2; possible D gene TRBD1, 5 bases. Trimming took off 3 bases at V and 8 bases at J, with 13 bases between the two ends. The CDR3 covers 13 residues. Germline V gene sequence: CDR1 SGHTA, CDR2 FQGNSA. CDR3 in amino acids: CASSFGTRVGYTF. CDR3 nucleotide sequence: TGTGCCAGCAGCTTCGGGACGAGGGTGGGCTACACCTTC. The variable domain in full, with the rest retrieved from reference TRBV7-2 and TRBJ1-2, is GAGVSQSPSNKVTEKGKDVELRCDPISGHTALYWYRQSLGQGLEFLIYFQGNSAPDKSGLPSDRFSAERTGGSVSTLTIQRTQQEDSAVYLCASSFGTRVGYTFGSGTRLTVV.

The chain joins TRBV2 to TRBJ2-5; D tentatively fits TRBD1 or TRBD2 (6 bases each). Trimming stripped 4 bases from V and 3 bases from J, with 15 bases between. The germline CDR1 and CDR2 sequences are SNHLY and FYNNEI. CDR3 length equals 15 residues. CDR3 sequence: CASSVAGHKEETQYF. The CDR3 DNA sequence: TGTGCCAGCAGTGTCGCGGGACACAAAGAAGAGACCCAGTACTTC.

Written as DNA, the CDR3 is TGTGCCAGCAGCGTAGGGACTAGCGGGAGCACAGATACGCAGTATTTT. Translated, it gives CASSVGTSGSTDTQYF. The gene calls are TRBV9 and TRBJ2-3; 11 bases line up with TRBD2. CDR3 length: 16 residues. J gave up 0 bases and V 0 bases, and 0 bases lay outside the gene matches. Germline V gene lookup returns CDR1 SGDLS and CDR2 YYNGEE.

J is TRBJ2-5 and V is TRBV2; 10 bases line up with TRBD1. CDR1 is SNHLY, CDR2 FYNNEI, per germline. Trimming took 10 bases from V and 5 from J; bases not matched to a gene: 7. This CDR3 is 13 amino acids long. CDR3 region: CATWGQGLETQYF. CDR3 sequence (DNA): TGTGCCACATGGGGACAGGGGCTTGAGACCCAGTACTTC. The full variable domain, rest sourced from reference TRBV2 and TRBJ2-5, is EPEVTQTPSHQVTQMGQEVILRCVPISNHLYFYWYRQILGQKVEFLVSFYNNEISEKSEIFDDQFSVERPDGSNFTLKIRSTKLEDSAMYFCATWGQGLETQYFGPGTRLLVL.

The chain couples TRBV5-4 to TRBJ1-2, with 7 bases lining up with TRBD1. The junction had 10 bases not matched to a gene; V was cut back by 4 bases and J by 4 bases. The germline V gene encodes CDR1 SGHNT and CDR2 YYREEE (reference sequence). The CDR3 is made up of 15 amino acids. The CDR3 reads CASSERQGSPYGYTF. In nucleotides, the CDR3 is TGTGCCAGCAGCGAAAGACAGGGTTCTCCCTATGGCTACACCTTC.

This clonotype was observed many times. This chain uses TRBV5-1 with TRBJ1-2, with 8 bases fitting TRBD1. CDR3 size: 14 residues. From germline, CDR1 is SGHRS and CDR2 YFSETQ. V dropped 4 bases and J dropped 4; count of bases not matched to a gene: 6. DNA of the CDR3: TGCGCCAGCAGCCCCGGACAGGGAGCCTATGGCTACACCTTC. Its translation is CASSPGQGAYGYTF.

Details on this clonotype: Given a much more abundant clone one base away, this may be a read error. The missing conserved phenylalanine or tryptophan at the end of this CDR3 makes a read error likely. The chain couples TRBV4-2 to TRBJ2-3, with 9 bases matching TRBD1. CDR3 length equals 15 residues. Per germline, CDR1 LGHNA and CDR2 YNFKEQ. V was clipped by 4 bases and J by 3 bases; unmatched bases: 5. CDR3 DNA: TGTGCCAGCAGCCGTCCGGGACAGGGAACAGATACGCAGTATTTA. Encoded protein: CASSRPGQGTDTQYL.

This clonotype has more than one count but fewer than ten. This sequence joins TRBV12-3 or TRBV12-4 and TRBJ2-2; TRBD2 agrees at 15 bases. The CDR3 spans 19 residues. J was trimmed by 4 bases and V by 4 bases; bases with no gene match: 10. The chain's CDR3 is CASSSTGLAGGSVTGELFF. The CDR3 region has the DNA TGTGCCAGCAGTTCCACGGGACTAGCGGGGGGCTCGGTCACCGGGGAGCTGTTTTTT.

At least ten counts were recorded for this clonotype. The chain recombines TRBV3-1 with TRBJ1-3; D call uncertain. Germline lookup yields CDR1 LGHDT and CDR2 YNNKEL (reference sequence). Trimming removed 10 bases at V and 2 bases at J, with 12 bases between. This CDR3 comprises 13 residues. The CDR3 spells CATGSTAGNTIYF. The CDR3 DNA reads TGTGCCACCGGATCGACGGCTGGAAACACCATATATTTT.

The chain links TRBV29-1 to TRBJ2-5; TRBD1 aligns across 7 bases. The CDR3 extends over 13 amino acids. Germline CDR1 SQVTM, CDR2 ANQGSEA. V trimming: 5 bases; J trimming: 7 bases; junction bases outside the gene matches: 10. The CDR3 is CSVNRDRQGTQYF. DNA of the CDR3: TGCAGCGTTAATCGGGACAGACAGGGGACCCAGTACTTC.

CDR3 DNA sequence: TGTGCCAGTAGTATGGGGGGGGCGAACACTGAAGCTTTCTTT. Amino acids: CASSMGGANTEAFF. The gene calls are TRBV19 and TRBJ1-1; possible D gene TRBD1, 6 bases. Trimming removed 3 bases at V and 1 base at J, with 9 bases between. The germline V gene has CDR1 LNHDA and CDR2 SQIVND (reference sequence). The CDR3 has 14 amino acids.

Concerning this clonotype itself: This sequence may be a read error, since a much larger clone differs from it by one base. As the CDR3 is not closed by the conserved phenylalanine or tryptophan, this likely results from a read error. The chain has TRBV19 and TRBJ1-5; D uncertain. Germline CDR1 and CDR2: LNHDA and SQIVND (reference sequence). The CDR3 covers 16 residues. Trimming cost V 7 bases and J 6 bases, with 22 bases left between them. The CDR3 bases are TGTGCCAGTACCGGGCCAGTTTCAGCATCGAGTCAGCCCCAGCATCTT. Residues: CASTGPVSASSQPQHL.

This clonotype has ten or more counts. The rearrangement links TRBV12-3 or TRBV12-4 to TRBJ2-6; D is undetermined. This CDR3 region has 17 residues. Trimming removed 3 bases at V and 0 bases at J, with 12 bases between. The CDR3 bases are TGTGCCAGCAGTTTGGAGAGAATTCTCTCTGGGGCCAACGTCCTGACTTTC. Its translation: CASSLERILSGANVLTF.

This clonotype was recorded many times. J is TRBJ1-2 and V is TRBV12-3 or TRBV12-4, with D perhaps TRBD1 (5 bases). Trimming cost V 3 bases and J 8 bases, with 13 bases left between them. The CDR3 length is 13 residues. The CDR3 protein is CASSFRGMWGYTF. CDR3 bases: TGTGCCAGCAGTTTCCGGGGGATGTGGGGCTACACCTTC.

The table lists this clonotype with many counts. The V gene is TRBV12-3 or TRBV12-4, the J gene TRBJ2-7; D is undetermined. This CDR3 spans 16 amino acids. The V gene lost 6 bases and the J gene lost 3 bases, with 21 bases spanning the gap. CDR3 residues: CASRTNTGANYYEQYF. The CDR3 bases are TGTGCCAGCAGAACTAACACGGGTGCTAACTACTACGAGCAGTACTTC.